The entry below describes one TCR beta chain. Its matching antigen is unknown. This entry comes from a study of CD8 T cells in Susac syndrome. As for the study in general: Patients with Susac syndrome who were sequenced included 5 or 6 with active disease and roughly 8 in remission. Whole-study results and caveats: In total CD8+ repertoires, roughly 16 Susac-specific public clones were detected, and CD8+ TEMRA repertoires contained four to six. A relatively small number of individuals underwent TCR sequencing and HLA analysis.

CDR3 length equals 14 residues. Germline V CDR1 and CDR2: SQVTM, ANQGSEA. Trimming removed 6 bases from V and 3 bases from J, with 15 bases in between. Random hexamers primed reverse transcription of about 0.5 to 1 ug RNA. Amplification of TCR beta CDR3 across 54 Vbeta and 13 Jbeta was performed with immunoSEQ multiplex PCR. MiXCR, applied by TCRdb to the immunoSEQ multiplex PCR reads, yields one record per CDR3 protein. The table shows around 130,000 distinct CDR3 sequences, with roughly 94% occurring only once. V is TRBV29-1 and J is TRBJ2-4; a weak D match, TRBD2 (5 bases). The receptor's source is a human donor with Susac syndrome. Sample: CD8+ T cells from PBMCs. In nucleotides, the CDR3 is TGCAGCGTCCACGGGATGGGTAGCAAAAACATTCAGTACTTC. Its translation is CSVHGMGSKNIQYF.